Listed below are T cell receptor beta chains from one sample, sequenced in a study of T cell responses to AZD1222 COVID-19 vaccine. Sequenced by immunoSEQ multiplex PCR; TCRdb stores in-frame clones only, minus some. The sample holds 110,000 or so clones, 75% to 95% seen once. Source: peripheral blood, taken on day 0 of AZD1222 vaccination. The receptors shown here come from an adult in good health. CDR3s leave out the opening cysteine and the closing phenylalanine or tryptophan. Clone size is given for some rows only: seen once, a few or many times, or a class if the clone is expanded.

-	TRBV19	TRBJ1-2	ASRRQVEYGYT
-	TRBV30	TRBJ2-3	AWTVRPNPTDTQY
-	TRBV18	TRBJ1-1	ASSLGQGAEAF
-	TRBV2	TRBJ1-6	ASSWRSYNSPLH
-	TRBV30	TRBJ1-2	AEDRTYGYT
-	TRBV13	TRBJ1-5	ASSSRGSRGQPQH
-	TRBV6-5	TRBJ2-1	AGLGGPLYNEQF
-	TRBV6-5	TRBJ1-3	ATGPRVKTIY
-	TRBV19	TRBJ1-1	ASSIALRDRVSAF
-	TRBV2	TRBJ1-3	ASSPTPRGGNTIY
-	TRBV7-3	TRBJ1-2	ASSLLGGYGYT
-	TRBV12-5	TRBJ2-7	ASGFTRDRSYEQY
-	TRBV7-2	TRBJ2-5	ASSPGGQGIETQY
once	TRBV29-1	TRBJ2-1	SVETGPGNEQF
-	TRBV5-8	TRBJ2-7	ASSLVTYEQY
-	TRBV19	TRBJ2-7	ASSTPRAPYEQY
-	TRBV9	TRBJ1-5	ASSVGEDGNQPQH